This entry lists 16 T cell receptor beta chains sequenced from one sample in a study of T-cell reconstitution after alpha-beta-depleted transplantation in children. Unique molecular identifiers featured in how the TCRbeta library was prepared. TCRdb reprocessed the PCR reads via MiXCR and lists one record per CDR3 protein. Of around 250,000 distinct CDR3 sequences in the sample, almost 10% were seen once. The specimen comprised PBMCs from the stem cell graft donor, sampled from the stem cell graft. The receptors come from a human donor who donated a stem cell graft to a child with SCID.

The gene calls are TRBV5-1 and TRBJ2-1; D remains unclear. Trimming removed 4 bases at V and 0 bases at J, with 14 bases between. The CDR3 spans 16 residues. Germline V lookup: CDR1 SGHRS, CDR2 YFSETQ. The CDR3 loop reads CASSPRVSSSYNEQFF. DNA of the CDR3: TGCGCCAGCAGCCCAAGGGTCAGTAGCTCCTACAATGAGCAGTTCTTC.

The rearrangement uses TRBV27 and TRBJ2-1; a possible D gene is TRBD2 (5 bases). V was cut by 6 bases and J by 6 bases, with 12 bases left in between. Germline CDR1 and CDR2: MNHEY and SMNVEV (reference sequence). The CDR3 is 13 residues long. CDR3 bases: TGTGCCAGCAGGTCCGGGAATGGCAATGAGCAGTTCTTC. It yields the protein CASRSGNGNEQFF.

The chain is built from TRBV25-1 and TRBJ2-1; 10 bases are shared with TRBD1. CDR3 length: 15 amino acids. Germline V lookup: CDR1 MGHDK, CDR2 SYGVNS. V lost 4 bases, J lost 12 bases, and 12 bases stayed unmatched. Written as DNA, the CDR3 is TGTGCCAGCAGTGCAAGTCCCGGGACAGGGGAATGGCAGTTCTTC. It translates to CASSASPGTGEWQFF.

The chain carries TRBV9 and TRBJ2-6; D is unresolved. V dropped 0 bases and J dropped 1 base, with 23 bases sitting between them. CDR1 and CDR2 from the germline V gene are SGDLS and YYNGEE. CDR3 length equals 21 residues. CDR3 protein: CASSVGIWEAGSRSGANVLTF. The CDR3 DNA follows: TGTGCCAGCAGCGTAGGGATATGGGAAGCAGGCTCGAGGTCTGGGGCCAACGTCCTGACTTTC. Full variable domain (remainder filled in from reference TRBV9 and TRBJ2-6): DSGVTQTPKHLITATGQRVTLRCSPRSGDLSVYWYQQSLDQGLQFLIQYYNGEERAKGNILERFSAQQFPDLHSELNLSSLELGDSALYFCASSVGIWEAGSRSGANVLTFGAGSRLTVL.

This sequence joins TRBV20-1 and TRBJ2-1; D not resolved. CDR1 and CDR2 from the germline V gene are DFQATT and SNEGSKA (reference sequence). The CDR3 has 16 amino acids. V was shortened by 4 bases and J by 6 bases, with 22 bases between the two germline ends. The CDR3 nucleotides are TGCAGTGCTACCACCGGAGCTTACACCCCTTCCAATGAGCAGTTCTTC. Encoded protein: CSATTGAYTPSNEQFF.

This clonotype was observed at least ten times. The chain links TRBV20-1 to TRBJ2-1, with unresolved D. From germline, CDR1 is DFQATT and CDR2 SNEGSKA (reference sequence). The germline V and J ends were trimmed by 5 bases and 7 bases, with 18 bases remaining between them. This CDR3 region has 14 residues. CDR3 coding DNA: TGCAGTGCTCTAATGGCGAGGAAGTCGAATGAGCAGTTCTTC. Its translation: CSALMARKSNEQFF.

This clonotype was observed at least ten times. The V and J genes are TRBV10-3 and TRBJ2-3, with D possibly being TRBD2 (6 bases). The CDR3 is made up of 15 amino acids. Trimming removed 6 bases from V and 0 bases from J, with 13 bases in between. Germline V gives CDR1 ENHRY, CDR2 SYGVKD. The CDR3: CAISGGLLSTDTQYF. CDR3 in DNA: TGTGCCATCAGCGGGGGACTCCTGAGCACAGATACGCAGTATTTT.

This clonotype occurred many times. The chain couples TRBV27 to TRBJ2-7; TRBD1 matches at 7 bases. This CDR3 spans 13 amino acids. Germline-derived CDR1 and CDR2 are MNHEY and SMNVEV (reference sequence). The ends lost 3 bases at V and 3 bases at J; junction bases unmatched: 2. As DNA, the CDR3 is TGTGCCAGCAGTTTGGGACAGATCTACGAGCAGTACTTC. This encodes CASSLGQIYEQYF.

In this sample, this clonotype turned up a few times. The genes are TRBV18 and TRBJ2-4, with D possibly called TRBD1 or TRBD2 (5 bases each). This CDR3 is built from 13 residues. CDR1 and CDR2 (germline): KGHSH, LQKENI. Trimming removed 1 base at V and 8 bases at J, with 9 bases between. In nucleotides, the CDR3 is TGTGCCAGCTCACCACATGTGGGGGACATTCAGTACTTC. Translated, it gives CASSPHVGDIQYF.

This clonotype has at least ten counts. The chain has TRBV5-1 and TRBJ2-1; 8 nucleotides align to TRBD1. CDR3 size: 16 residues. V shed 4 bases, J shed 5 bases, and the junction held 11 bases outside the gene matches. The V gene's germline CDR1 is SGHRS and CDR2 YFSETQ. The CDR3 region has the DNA TGCGCCAGCAGCCTAAAAGGACAGGGCGGAAACAATGAGCAGTTCTTC. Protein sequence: CASSLKGQGGNNEQFF. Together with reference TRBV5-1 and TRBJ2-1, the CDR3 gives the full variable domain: KAGVTQTPRYLIKTRGQQVTLSCSPISGHRSVSWYQQTPGQGLQFLFEYFSETQRNKGNFPGRFSGRQFSNSRSEMNVSTLELGDSALYLCASSLKGQGGNNEQFFGPGTRLTVL.

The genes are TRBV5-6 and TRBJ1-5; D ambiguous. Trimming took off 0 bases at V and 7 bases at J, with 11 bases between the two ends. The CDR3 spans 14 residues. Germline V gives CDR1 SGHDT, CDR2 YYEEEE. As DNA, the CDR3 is TGTGCCAGCAGCTTGGGGGCAGCAGGACAGCCCCAGCATTTT. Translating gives CASSLGAAGQPQHF.

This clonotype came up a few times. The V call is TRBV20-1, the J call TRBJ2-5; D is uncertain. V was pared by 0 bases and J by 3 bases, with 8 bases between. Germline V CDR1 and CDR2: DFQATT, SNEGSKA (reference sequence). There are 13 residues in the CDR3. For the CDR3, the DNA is TGCAGTGCTAGAGATCTAAGGGAAGAGACCCAGTACTTC. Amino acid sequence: CSARDLREETQYF.

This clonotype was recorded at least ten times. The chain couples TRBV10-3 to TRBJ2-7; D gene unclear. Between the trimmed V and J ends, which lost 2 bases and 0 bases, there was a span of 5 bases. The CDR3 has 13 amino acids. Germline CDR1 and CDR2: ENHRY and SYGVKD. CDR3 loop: CAISEVISYEQYF. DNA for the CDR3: TGTGCCATCAGTGAGGTCATCTCCTACGAGCAGTACTTC.

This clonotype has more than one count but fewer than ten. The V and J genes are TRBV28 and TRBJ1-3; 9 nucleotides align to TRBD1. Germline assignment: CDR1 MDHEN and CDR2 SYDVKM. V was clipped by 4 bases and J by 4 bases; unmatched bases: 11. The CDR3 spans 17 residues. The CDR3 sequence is CASSSGSGTGRGNTIYF. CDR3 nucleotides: TGTGCCAGCAGTTCTGGGTCCGGGACAGGGAGAGGAAACACCATATATTTT.

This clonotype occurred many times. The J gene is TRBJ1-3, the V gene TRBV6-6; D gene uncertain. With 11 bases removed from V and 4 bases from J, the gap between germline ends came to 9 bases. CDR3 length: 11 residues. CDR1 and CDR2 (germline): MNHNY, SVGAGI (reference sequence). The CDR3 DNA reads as TGTGCCGGGTTGGCCGGAAACACCATATATTTT. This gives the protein CAGLAGNTIYF.

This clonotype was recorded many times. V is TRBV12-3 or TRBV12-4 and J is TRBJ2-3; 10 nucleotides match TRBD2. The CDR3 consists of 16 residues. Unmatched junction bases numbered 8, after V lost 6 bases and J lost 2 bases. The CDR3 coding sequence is TGTGCCAGCAGCCCGACCGGACTAGCGGTCACAGATACGCAGTATTTT. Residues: CASSPTGLAVTDTQYF.